Each of the 15 T cell receptor beta chains below was sequenced from the same sample in a study of blood T cell repertoires in COVID-19. TCRdb keeps only in-frame clones here, not all; method: immunoSEQ multiplex PCR. The sample contains over 250,000 clones, 80% to 90% of which appear only once. Source material: PBMCs or T cells enriched from blood (not recorded which). These receptors originate from a man aged 25-45 years with acute COVID-19.

The chain carries TRBV12-5 and TRBJ1-3, with no clear D. The V end was cut by 4 bases, the J end by 9 bases, with 13 bases between. CDR3 length: 13 amino acids. CDR1 is LGHNT and CDR2 is FRNRAP in the germline V gene. CDR3 region: CASGSPPSGTIYF. The CDR3 DNA is TGTGCTAGTGGTTCCCCCCCCTCGGGCACCATATATTTT.

This clone has just one count. The chain couples TRBV15 to TRBJ1-1; TRBD1 matches 8 bases. This CDR3 contains 15 residues. Germline CDR1 reads LNHNV; CDR2 reads YYDKDF (reference sequence). J lost 2 bases, V lost 3 bases, and 5 bases had no gene match. Here the CDR3 DNA reads TGTGCCACCAGCAGGGACAGGGTCTTAAACACTGAAGCTTTCTTT. It yields the protein CATSRDRVLNTEAFF.

The rearrangement uses TRBV5-4 and TRBJ2-1; 9 bases line up with TRBD1. The length of the CDR3 is 15 residues. J was trimmed by 5 bases and V by 5 bases; bases with no gene match: 8. Germline values: CDR1 SGHNT, CDR2 YYREEE (reference sequence). CDR3 bases: TGTGCCAGCAGAGGGGGGGACAGGGTTCACAATGAGCAGTTCTTC. Residues: CASRGGDRVHNEQFF.

The chain couples TRBV3-1 (or the pseudogene TRBV3-2) to TRBJ1-1, with D possibly matching TRBD1 (6 bases). V lost 4 bases to trimming and J lost 1 base, with 13 bases between them. Germline V gene lookup returns CDR1 LGHDT and CDR2 YNNKEL (reference sequence). The CDR3 extends over 15 amino acids. The CDR3 nucleotides read TGTGCCAGCAGCCGAAACCCCAGGGGGAACACTGAAGCTTTCTTT. Its protein is CASSRNPRGNTEAFF.

The chain combines TRBV2 with TRBJ2-3; 11 bases are shared with TRBD2. The CDR3 contains 15 residues. The junction had 9 bases not matched to a gene; V was cut back by 8 bases and J by 5 bases. Germline V CDR1 and CDR2: SNHLY, FYNNEI. As DNA, the CDR3 is TGTGCCAGCGAGGCTAGCGGGGGGCGCGGAGATACGCAGTATTTT. Translated: CASEASGGRGDTQYF.

A note on this clone: This sample also contains other DNA sequences that code for the same CDR3. This rearrangement joins TRBV5-1 to TRBJ1-2, with 7 nucleotides matching TRBD1. Per germline, CDR1 SGHRS and CDR2 YFSETQ. J gave up 9 bases and V 4 bases, and 3 bases lay outside the gene matches. The CDR3 spans 11 residues. The CDR3 nucleotides read TGCGCCAGCAGCGGGGACAGAAGCTACACCTTC. Translation gives CASSGDRSYTF.

The chain employs TRBV4-2 and TRBJ1-5; TRBD1 aligns across 7 bases. Germline CDR1 LGHNA, CDR2 YNFKEQ. The CDR3 sequence is 15 residues long. The V segment lost 0 bases and the J segment 4 bases; nucleotides outside the gene matches: 3. CDR3 sequence: CASSQEGQANQPQHF. In nucleotides, the CDR3 is TGTGCCAGCAGCCAAGAAGGACAGGCGAATCAGCCCCAGCATTTT.

The rearrangement uses TRBV6-5 and TRBJ2-7; a weak D match, TRBD1 (7 bases). This CDR3 is 14 amino acids long. Trimming left V 6 bases short and J 4 bases short, with 16 bases between. Germline CDR1 MNHEY, CDR2 SVGAGI. The CDR3 region is CASSGSGGLYEQYV. Written as DNA, the CDR3 is TGTGCCAGCAGCGGGTCAGGGGGGTTATACGAGCAGTACGTC.

This chain uses TRBV19 with TRBJ2-2, with D unclear. Trimming stripped 3 bases from V and 7 bases from J, with 3 bases between. The CDR3 loop spans 11 amino acids. In germline, CDR1 is LNHDA, CDR2 SQIVND (reference sequence). The CDR3, as DNA: TGTGCCAGTAGTATTTACGGGGAGCTGTTTTTT. Its translation is CASSIYGELFF.

The rearrangement links TRBV6-4 to TRBJ1-5; 7 bases fit TRBD1. The V and J ends lost 6 bases and 4 bases, in that order; junction bases with no gene match: 15. In germline, CDR1 is MRHNA, CDR2 SNTAGT. The CDR3 is made up of 17 amino acids. This chain's CDR3 is CASRDSRQGRRNQPQHF. The CDR3 DNA reads as TGTGCCAGCAGGGATAGTCGACAGGGCCGAAGGAATCAGCCCCAGCATTTT.

This clone appeared many times. The rearrangement links TRBV28 to TRBJ2-2, with D hard to call. This CDR3 has 12 residues. Germline CDR1 reads MDHEN; CDR2 reads SYDVKM. The V gene lost 8 bases and the J gene lost 5 bases, with 9 bases spanning the gap. In nucleotides, the CDR3 is TGTGCCAGCCGACTTGCTACCGGGGAGCTGTTTTTT. Amino acid sequence: CASRLATGELFF.

The chain couples TRBV5-1 to TRBJ1-1; 11 positions match TRBD1. The trim removed 4 bases at V and 4 bases at J, leaving 6 bases unmatched. Germline V CDR1 and CDR2: SGHRS, YFSETQ. CDR3 length equals 15 residues. The DNA of the CDR3 is TGCGCCAGCAGCCGATCCGGGACAGGGGGCACTGAAGCTTTCTTT. It is translated as CASSRSGTGGTEAFF.

This rearrangement joins TRBV10-1 to TRBJ1-6, with D possibly matching TRBD1 (6 bases). CDR1 is WNHNN, CDR2 SYGVQD, per germline (reference sequence). Trimming pared 2 bases from V and 7 bases from J, leaving 9 bases between. The CDR3 runs 14 residues. The CDR3 DNA sequence: TGCGCCAGCAGTGAGGGGGGCAGCAATTCACCCCTCCACTTT. Its protein is CASSEGGSNSPLHF.

The gene calls are TRBV30 and TRBJ1-6; no reliable D call. Germline V gene data show CDR1 as GTSNPN and CDR2 as SVGIG (reference sequence). CDR3 size: 14 residues. Trimming took 7 bases from V and 3 from J, leaving 13 bases between them. In nucleotides, the CDR3 is TGTGCCTTCCTTATGACAATCTATAATTCACCCCTCCACTTT. This translates into CAFLMTIYNSPLHF. The full variable domain, completed using reference TRBV30 and TRBJ1-6, is SQTIHQWPATLVQPVGSPLSLECTVEGTSNPNLYWYRQAAGRGLQLLFYSVGIGQISSEVPQNLSASRPQDRQFILSSKKLLLSDSGFYLCAFLMTIYNSPLHFGNGTRLTVT.

Details on this clone: A read error may produce the germline difference seen at one junction end. The chain combines TRBV5-1 with TRBJ2-3; 7 nucleotides align to TRBD1. CDR3 size: 14 residues. CDR1 is SGHRS, CDR2 YFSETQ, per germline. The CDR3 protein is CASSFYRGSDTQYF. The CDR3 DNA reads as TGTGCCAGCAGCTTTTACAGGGGCTCAGATACGCAGTATTTT.